The 32 T cell receptor beta chains presented below share a single source sample, sequenced in a study of cytomegalovirus exposure and HLA in healthy donors. Libraries were prepared by immunoSEQ multiplex PCR; TCRdb keeps only in-frame clonotypes and omits some of them. The sample contains 100,000 to 120,000 clones, about 85% of which appear only once. Sequenced sample: PBMCs. Receptor source: a woman aged 18-29 years in good health and CMV-seronegative.

This sequence joins TRBV30 and TRBJ1-6; D is ambiguous. From germline, CDR1 is GTSNPN and CDR2 SVGIG (reference sequence). The length of the CDR3 is 11 residues. The V gene lost 2 bases and the J gene lost 9 bases, with 5 bases spanning the gap. DNA of the CDR3: TGTGCCTGGAGTCCGGGTTCACCCCTCCACTTT. This translates into CAWSPGSPLHF.

The chain recombines TRBV5-1 with TRBJ2-2; TRBD2 matches at 7 bases. V lost 1 base, J lost 5 bases, and 8 bases stayed unmatched. This CDR3 has 16 amino acids. CDR1 and CDR2 from the germline V gene are SGHRS and YFSETQ. As DNA, the CDR3 is TGCGCCAGCAGCTTGTTCTCCGGGGAGGGAACCGGGGAGCTGTTTTTT. It codes for CASSLFSGEGTGELFF.

DNA of the CDR3: TGTGCCAGCAGCCCAGATAACCTGAGGACAGATACGCAGTATTTT. Amino acid sequence: CASSPDNLRTDTQYF. V is TRBV13 and J is TRBJ2-3, with D unresolved. The V gene's germline CDR1 is PRHDT and CDR2 FYEKMQ (reference sequence). The V end was cut by 5 bases, the J end by 3 bases, with 15 bases between. This CDR3 comprises 15 residues.

This clone turned up a few times. The chain employs TRBV10-1 and TRBJ2-7; TRBD1 matches at 9 bases. The CDR3 runs 14 residues. V was pared by 11 bases and J by 3 bases, with 11 bases of the junction left unmatched. The germline V gene encodes CDR1 WNHNN and CDR2 SYGVQD (reference sequence). CDR3: CAGLRYRGHYEQYF. CDR3 DNA sequence: TGCGCCGGATTACGATACAGGGGGCACTACGAGCAGTACTTC.

V usage is TRBV2 and J usage is TRBJ1-3; TRBD1 aligns across 7 bases. After removal of 6 bases from V and 1 base from J, the junction contained 6 bases not matched to a gene. The V gene's germline CDR1 is SNHLY and CDR2 FYNNEI. The CDR3 is 15 amino acids. The CDR3 spells CASRDRSGSGNTIYF. DNA of the CDR3: TGTGCCAGCAGGGACAGGTCGGGATCTGGAAACACCATATATTTT.

The J gene is TRBJ1-1, the V gene TRBV6-1; TRBD1 agrees at 8 bases. CDR3 length equals 14 residues. V was pared by 7 bases and J by 3 bases, with 7 bases of the junction left unmatched. Germline CDR1 is MNHNS and CDR2 is SASEGT. The CDR3 DNA reads as TGTGCCAGCAATCGACAGGGGTTGGACACTGAAGCTTTCTTT. The encoded protein is CASNRQGLDTEAFF.

This clone was detected a few times. This rearrangement joins TRBV27 to TRBJ2-4, with 7 bases aligning to TRBD2. The V segment lost 1 base and the J segment 7 bases; nucleotides outside the gene matches: 1. Germline V gene lookup returns CDR1 MNHEY and CDR2 SMNVEV (reference sequence). This CDR3 region has 13 residues. The CDR3 loop is CASSLWGGNIQYF. The CDR3 nucleotides are TGTGCCAGCAGTTTATGGGGAGGGAACATTCAGTACTTC.

The chain links TRBV11-2 to TRBJ2-2; D might be TRBD1 (5 bases). Per germline, CDR1 SGHAT and CDR2 FQNNGV. The V end lost 0 bases, the J end lost 6 bases, and 11 bases lay between the germline ends. This CDR3 contains 15 residues. The CDR3 region has the DNA TGTGCCAGCAGCTTAGACGGACAACTGTCCGGGGAGCTGTTTTTT. It is translated as CASSLDGQLSGELFF.

The chain is built from TRBV27 and TRBJ2-7; unclear D gene. Germline assignment: CDR1 MNHEY and CDR2 SMNVEV (reference sequence). CDR3 length: 13 amino acids. Trimming took off 3 bases at V and 2 bases at J, with 8 bases between the two ends. CDR3 in DNA: TGTGCCAGCAGTTTGGCCAGGACCTACGAGCAGTACTTC. This translates into CASSLARTYEQYF.

The chain joins TRBV5-1 to TRBJ2-3; 10 positions match TRBD1. The CDR3 runs 16 residues. With 0 bases clipped from V and 2 bases from J, the junction kept 3 bases outside the gene matches. Germline V gene data show CDR1 as SGHRS and CDR2 as YFSETQ. The CDR3 region is CASSLAGQGYTDTQYF. Here the CDR3 DNA reads TGCGCCAGCAGCTTGGCGGGACAGGGGTACACAGATACGCAGTATTTT.

DNA of the CDR3: TGTGCCTGGAACCGAGCGGTGGCGGAGAAACTGTTTTTT. Translation gives CAWNRAVAEKLFF. This chain joins TRBV30 and TRBJ1-4; no clear D gene. The CDR3 is made up of 13 amino acids. Germline V gene data show CDR1 as GTSNPN and CDR2 as SVGIG (reference sequence). Trimming cost V 4 bases and J 11 bases, with 17 bases left between them.

This chain uses TRBV12-5 with TRBJ1-5; no clear D. Between the trimmed V and J ends, which lost 0 bases and 1 base, there was a span of 13 bases. Germline V gene lookup returns CDR1 LGHNT and CDR2 FRNRAP. The CDR3 is 17 amino acids. The DNA of the CDR3 is TGTGCTAGTGGTTTGGTACTCGGGTATACAAGCAATCAGCCCCAGCATTTT. Translating it yields CASGLVLGYTSNQPQHF.

The V and J genes are TRBV1 and TRBJ1-5. TRBV1 has pseudogene status. This CDR3 spans 16 amino acids. The CDR3 coding sequence is TGCACCAGCAGCCATACCTCGGGGGGCAGCAATCAGCCCCAGCATTTT. Amino acids: CTSSHTSGGSNQPQHF.

The J gene is TRBJ1-2, the V gene TRBV27; D possibly corresponds to TRBD1 (6 bases). Trimming pared 2 bases from V and 6 bases from J, leaving 10 bases between. The V gene's germline CDR1 is MNHEY and CDR2 SMNVEV (reference sequence). CDR3 size: 13 residues. Here the CDR3 reads CASSLREGDGYTF. In DNA, the CDR3 is TGTGCCAGCAGTTTACGTGAGGGGGATGGCTACACCTTC.

This chain joins TRBV7-2 and TRBJ2-7; D not certain. The germline V gene has CDR1 SGHTA and CDR2 FQGNSA. V shed 5 bases and J shed 2 bases, with 10 bases lying between them. The CDR3 covers 13 residues. The CDR3 nucleotides read TGTGCCAGCAGCCTCCTGGCGGCCTACGAGCAGTACTTC. This gives the protein CASSLLAAYEQYF.

The chain links TRBV4-1 to TRBJ2-7; 12 nucleotides line up with TRBD2. Trimming at V came to 4 bases and at J to 3 bases, leaving 7 bases not matched to a gene. Per germline, CDR1 MGHRA and CDR2 YSYEKL. The CDR3 is made up of 16 amino acids. DNA of the CDR3: TGCGCCAGCAGCCCCACTAGCGGGGGGTTTCTCTACGAGCAGTACTTC. Amino acids: CASSPTSGGFLYEQYF.

The chain is built from TRBV5-4 and TRBJ2-2; unclear D gene. The V and J ends lost 1 base and 6 bases respectively, with 13 bases between them. Germline V gives CDR1 SGHNT, CDR2 YYREEE (reference sequence). This CDR3 spans 15 amino acids. CDR3: CASSLFLQGAGELFF. For the CDR3, the DNA is TGTGCCAGCAGCTTGTTTTTACAAGGAGCCGGGGAGCTGTTTTTT.

The chain couples TRBV4-1 to TRBJ1-2; D may be TRBD1 (6 bases). The germline V and J ends were trimmed by 0 bases and 8 bases, with 16 bases remaining between them. The CDR3 extends over 15 amino acids. Germline CDR1 MGHRA, CDR2 YSYEKL. The CDR3 DNA is TGCGCCAGCAGCCAAGAAGAAGGACAGTATTTAGGCTACACCTTC. Translating gives CASSQEEGQYLGYTF.

The gene calls are TRBV5-1 and TRBJ1-1; TRBD1 matches 9 bases. J gave up 0 bases and V 7 bases, and 10 bases lay outside the gene matches. CDR1 SGHRS and CDR2 YFSETQ come from the germline V gene. The CDR3 length is 16 residues. CDR3 loop: CASDTGGASMNTEAFF. The CDR3 nucleotides read TGCGCCAGCGATACAGGGGGCGCTTCCATGAACACTGAAGCTTTCTTT.

This clone has a single count. In nucleotides, the CDR3 is TGTGCCAGCAGTCCCCTAGCGGGGGGAGGTTATGAGCAGTTCTTC. Protein product: CASSPLAGGGYEQFF. The V gene is TRBV27, the J gene TRBJ2-1, with 11 bases fitting TRBD2. This CDR3 has 15 residues. V gave up 5 bases and J gave up 8 bases; unmatched junction bases: 8. Germline assignment: CDR1 MNHEY and CDR2 SMNVEV (reference sequence).

V usage is TRBV5-6 and J usage is TRBJ2-7, with D possibly TRBD2 on 6 matching bases. Trimming pared 6 bases from V and 3 bases from J, leaving 19 bases between. The CDR3 covers 15 residues. Germline V gene lookup returns CDR1 SGHDT and CDR2 YYEEEE. This CDR3 reads CASTRTGVTNYEQYF. The CDR3 DNA is TGTGCCAGCACCCGGACGGGAGTAACAAACTACGAGCAGTACTTC.

The CDR3 nucleotides are TGTGCCTGGAGTGTACACAGATCAGCTAACTATGGCTACACCTTC. As protein: CAWSVHRSANYGYTF. The chain carries TRBV30 and TRBJ1-2; D is uncertain. The CDR3 covers 15 residues. The V end was cut by 0 bases, the J end by 0 bases, with 11 bases between. Looked up from germline, CDR1 is GTSNPN and CDR2 is SVGIG (reference sequence).

The chain employs TRBV18 and TRBJ2-7; TRBD2 aligns across 8 bases. CDR3 length: 16 residues. V shed 0 bases and J 0 bases; nucleotides not matched to a gene: 4. CDR1 and CDR2 (germline): KGHSH, LQKENI. The CDR3 sequence is CASSPPGGGHSYEQYF. In nucleotides, the CDR3 is TGTGCCAGCTCACCACCAGGCGGGGGGCACTCCTACGAGCAGTACTTC. Supplemented by reference TRBV18 and TRBJ2-7, the full variable domain reads NAGVMQNPRHLVRRRGQEARLRCSPMKGHSHVYWYRQLPEEGLKFMVYLQKENIIDESGMPKERFSAEFPKEGPSILRIQQVVRGDSAAYFCASSPPGGGHSYEQYFGPGTRLTVT.

This clone has just one count. This chain joins TRBV7-7 and TRBJ2-7, with 14 bases fitting TRBD2. The CDR3 contains 18 residues. The V gene's germline CDR1 is SSHAT and CDR2 FNYEAQ (reference sequence). V shed 5 bases, J shed 1 base, and the junction held 10 bases outside the gene matches. For the CDR3, the DNA is TGTGCCAGCAGCCACAACGGGACTAGCGGGGGTCAATCCTACGAGCAGTACTTC. It encodes CASSHNGTSGGQSYEQYF.

This chain connects TRBV27 to TRBJ2-6; D is perhaps TRBD2 (6 bases). Germline loops: CDR1 MNHEY, CDR2 SMNVEV (reference sequence). The CDR3 spans 18 residues. Trimming left V 2 bases short and J 0 bases short, with 14 bases between. The CDR3 nucleotides read TGTGCCAGCAGTTTAGGAGGGATCCCCCTCTCTGGGGCCAACGTCCTGACTTTC. Amino acids: CASSLGGIPLSGANVLTF.

The chain is built from TRBV4-1 and TRBJ1-4; perhaps TRBD1 as D (6 bases). V shed 2 bases and J shed 3 bases, with 13 bases lying between them. The CDR3 contains 16 residues. Germline CDR1 is MGHRA and CDR2 is YSYEKL. The CDR3: CASSQWDIGSNEKLFF. CDR3 DNA sequence: TGCGCCAGCAGCCAATGGGACATCGGGTCTAATGAAAAACTGTTTTTT.

This chain connects TRBV5-6 to TRBJ1-4; possibly TRBD1 for D (6 bases). Per germline, CDR1 SGHDT and CDR2 YYEEEE. This CDR3 is 18 amino acids long. Deletions cut 1 base from V and 2 bases from J, with 18 bases between. The CDR3 DNA reads as TGTGCCAGCAGCTTGATCCAGGGGCTCGAGCAGACTAATGAAAAACTGTTTTTT. This codes for CASSLIQGLEQTNEKLFF.

CDR3 region: CASTIMGQGSSYEQYF. The CDR3 nucleotides are TGCGCCAGCACGATCATGGGACAGGGGTCCTCCTACGAGCAGTACTTC. The V and J genes are TRBV5-1 and TRBJ2-7; 10 bases match TRBD1. The J segment lost 0 bases and the V segment lost 6 bases, leaving 9 bases of the junction unmatched. The germline CDR1 and CDR2 sequences are SGHRS and YFSETQ. The CDR3 is 16 amino acids. Looking up the rest from reference TRBV5-1 and TRBJ2-7 gives the full variable domain: KAGVTQTPRYLIKTRGQQVTLSCSPISGHRSVSWYQQTPGQGLQFLFEYFSETQRNKGNFPGRFSGRQFSNSRSEMNVSTLELGDSALYLCASTIMGQGSSYEQYFGPGTRLTVT.

The V gene is TRBV5-6, the J gene TRBJ1-5; possible D gene TRBD1, 6 bases. This CDR3 is built from 15 residues. Germline-derived CDR1 and CDR2 are SGHDT and YYEEEE. Trimming removed 2 bases from V and 4 bases from J, with 13 bases in between. The CDR3 DNA sequence: TGTGCCAGCAGCTTAGGAACAGGGCCGAATCAGCCCCAGCATTTT. The encoded protein is CASSLGTGPNQPQHF.

The rearrangement uses TRBV28 and TRBJ1-5; TRBD1 agrees at 7 bases. Germline trimming cut 6 bases from V and 0 bases from J; bases unmatched to any gene: 5. Germline assignment: CDR1 MDHEN and CDR2 SYDVKM. The CDR3 length is 15 residues. CDR3 sequence (DNA): TGTGCCAGCAGCCCCTGGACAGGTAGCAATCAGCCCCAGCATTTT. Amino acid sequence: CASSPWTGSNQPQHF.

Turning to this clone: Other DNA sequences in the same sample also yield this CDR3. The chain couples TRBV18 to TRBJ1-1, with 7 positions matching TRBD1. The germline gives CDR1 KGHSH, CDR2 LQKENI. The CDR3 sequence is 14 residues long. With V trimmed by 3 bases and J by 3 bases, 4 bases remained unmatched. The CDR3 region has the DNA TGTGCCAGCTCACCGAGAACAGGGGACACTGAAGCTTTCTTT. It codes for CASSPRTGDTEAFF.

Of note for this clone: A junction end diverges from the germline sequence, so it may reflect a read error. The same CDR3 can be traced to other DNA sequences in this sample. The J gene is TRBJ1-2, the V gene TRBV30; 11 bases line up with TRBD1. The CDR3 contains 15 residues. Germline V gene sequence: CDR1 GTSNPN, CDR2 SVGIG (reference sequence). This CDR3 reads CAFLAAGTGGIGYTF. CDR3 nucleotides: TGTGCCTTCTTAGCTGCCGGGACAGGGGGTATTGGCTATACCTTC.